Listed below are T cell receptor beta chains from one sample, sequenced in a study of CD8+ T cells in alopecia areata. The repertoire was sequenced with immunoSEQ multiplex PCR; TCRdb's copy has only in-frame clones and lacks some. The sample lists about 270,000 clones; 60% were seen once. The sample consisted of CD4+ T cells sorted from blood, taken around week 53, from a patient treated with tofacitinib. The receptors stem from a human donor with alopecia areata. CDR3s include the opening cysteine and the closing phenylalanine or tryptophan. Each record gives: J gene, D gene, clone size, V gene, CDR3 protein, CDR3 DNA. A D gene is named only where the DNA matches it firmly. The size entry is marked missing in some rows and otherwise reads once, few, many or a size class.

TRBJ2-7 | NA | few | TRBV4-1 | CASSQDGASSYEQYF | TGCGCCAGCAGCCAAGACGGGGCCAGCTCCTACGAGCAGTACTTC
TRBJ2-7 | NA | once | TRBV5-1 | CASSLAAGISYEQYF | TGCGCCAGCAGCTTGGCTGCAGGGATTTCCTACGAGCAGTACTTC
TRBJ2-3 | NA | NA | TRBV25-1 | CASSARERVRDTQYF | TGTGCCAGCAGTGCCCGGGAACGTGTGAGGGATACGCAGTATTTT
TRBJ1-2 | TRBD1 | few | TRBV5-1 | CASSPGQGFNYGYTF | TGCGCCAGCAGCCCGGGACAGGGCTTCAACTATGGCTACACCTTC
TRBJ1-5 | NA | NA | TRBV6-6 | CASSHRDSNQPQHF | TGTGCCAGCAGTCACCGGGACAGCAATCAGCCCCAGCATTTT
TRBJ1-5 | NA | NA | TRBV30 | CAWSWGGSNQPQHF | TGTGCCTGGAGTTGGGGGGGGAGCAATCAGCCCCAGCATTTT
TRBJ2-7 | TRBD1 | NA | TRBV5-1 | CASSLGTGVSYEQYF | TGCGCCAGCAGCTTGGGGACAGGCGTCTCCTACGAGCAGTACTTC
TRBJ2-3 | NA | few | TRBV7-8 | CASSRKVGASDTQYF | TGTGCCAGCAGCCGAAAAGTAGGGGCCTCAGATACGCAGTATTTT
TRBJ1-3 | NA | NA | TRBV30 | CAWSRLSGNTIYF | TGTGCCTGGAGTAGGCTCTCTGGAAACACCATATATTTT
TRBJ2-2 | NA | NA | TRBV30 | CAWSVYSGATGELFF | TGTGCCTGGAGTGTCTATAGCGGCGCCACCGGGGAGCTGTTTTTT
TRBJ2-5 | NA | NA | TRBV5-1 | CASSIPRVVGKTQYF | TGCGCCAGCAGCATTCCCAGGGTTGTTGGAAAGACCCAGTACTTC
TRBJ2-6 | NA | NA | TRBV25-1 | CASTYGANVLTF | TGTGCCAGCACGTATGGGGCCAACGTCCTGACTTTC
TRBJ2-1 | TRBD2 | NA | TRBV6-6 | CASSPSGPGSEQFF | TGTGCCAGCAGTCCTAGCGGTCCTGGGAGTGAGCAGTTCTTC
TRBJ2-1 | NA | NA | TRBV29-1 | CSVEGFTGPPYNEQFF | TGCAGCGTTGAAGGTTTTACAGGGCCCCCCTACAATGAGCAGTTCTTC
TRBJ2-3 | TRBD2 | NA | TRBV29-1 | CSVTGGASTDTQYF | TGCAGCGTCACGGGGGGTGCTAGCACAGATACGCAGTATTTT
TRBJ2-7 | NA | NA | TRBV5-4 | CASSSSRHYEQYF | TGTGCCAGCAGCTCCTCCCGGCACTACGAGCAGTACTTC
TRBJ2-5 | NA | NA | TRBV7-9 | CASSGVEGETQYF | TGTGCCAGCAGCGGCGTGGAGGGAGAGACCCAGTACTTC
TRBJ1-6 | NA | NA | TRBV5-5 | CASSLHSSYNSPLHF | TGTGCCAGCAGCTTGCACAGCTCCTATAATTCACCCCTCCACTTT
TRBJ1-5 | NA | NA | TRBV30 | CAWSVPRTDQPQHF | TGTGCCTGGAGTGTACCGCGGACAGATCAGCCCCAGCATTTT
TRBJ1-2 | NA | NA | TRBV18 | CASSPPPGAHYGYTF | TGTGCCAGCTCACCACCGCCGGGGGCCCACTATGGCTACACCTTC
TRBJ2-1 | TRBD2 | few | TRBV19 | CASSPTGLAGGQYEQFF | TGTGCCAGTAGTCCGACCGGGCTAGCGGGGGGGCAGTATGAGCAGTTCTTC
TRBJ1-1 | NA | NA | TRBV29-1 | CSVDFDRQEAFF | TGCAGCGTTGACTTCGACAGGCAAGAAGCTTTCTTT
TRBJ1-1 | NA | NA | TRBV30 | CAWSVPFFSGAPMNTEAFF | TGTGCCTGGAGTGTACCCTTTTTTTCAGGGGCGCCCATGAACACTGAAGCTTTCTTT
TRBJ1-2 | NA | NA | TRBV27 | CASSYGYTF | TGTGCCAGCAGTTATGGCTACACCTTC
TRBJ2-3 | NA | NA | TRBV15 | CATSRDTSFTDTQYF | TGTGCCACCAGCAGAGATACCAGCTTCACAGATACGCAGTATTTT
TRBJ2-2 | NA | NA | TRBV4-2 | CASSQGRSNTGELFF | TGTGCCAGCAGCCAAGGACGCTCGAACACCGGGGAGCTGTTTTTT
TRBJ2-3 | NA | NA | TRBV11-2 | CASSQIRGTDTQYF | TGTGCCAGCAGCCAGATCAGAGGCACAGATACGCAGTATTTT
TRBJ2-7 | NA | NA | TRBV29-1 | CSVVGPGPYEQYF | TGCAGCGTAGTTGGACCAGGGCCCTACGAGCAGTACTTC
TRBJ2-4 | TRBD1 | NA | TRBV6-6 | CASSRTGNIQYF | TGTGCCAGCAGCCGGACAGGAAACATTCAGTACTTC
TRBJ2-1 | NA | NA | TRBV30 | CAWSVQRRNEQFF | TGTGCCTGGAGTGTACAGCGGAGGAATGAGCAGTTCTTC
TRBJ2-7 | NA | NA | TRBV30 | CAWDSTHLHEQYF | TGTGCCTGGGACTCTACGCACCTCCACGAGCAGTACTTC
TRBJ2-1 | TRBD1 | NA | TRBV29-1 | CSVRTGSNNEQFF | TGCAGCGTTCGGACAGGGTCGAACAATGAGCAGTTCTTC
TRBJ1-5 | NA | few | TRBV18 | CASSPPDTSNQPQHF | TGTGCCAGCTCACCACCAGACACCAGCAATCAGCCCCAGCATTTT
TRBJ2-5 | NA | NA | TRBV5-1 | CASSLGGLERETQYF | TGCGCCAGCAGCTTGGGTGGCCTGGAGCGGGAGACCCAGTACTTC
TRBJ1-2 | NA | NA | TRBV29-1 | CSVEALREGYGYTF | TGCAGCGTTGAAGCCCTAAGGGAAGGCTATGGCTACACCTTC
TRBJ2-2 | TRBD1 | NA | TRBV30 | CAWSADRGPGELFF | TGTGCCTGGAGCGCGGACAGGGGCCCCGGGGAGCTGTTTTTT
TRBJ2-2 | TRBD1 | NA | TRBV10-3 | CAITSGQGARELFF | TGTGCCATCACGTCAGGTCAGGGGGCCAGAGAGCTGTTTTTT
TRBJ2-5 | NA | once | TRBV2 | CASRELEAQTQYF | TGTGCCAGCAGGGAACTAGAGGCGCAGACCCAGTACTTC
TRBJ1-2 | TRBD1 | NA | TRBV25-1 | CARRPGTGDNYGYTF | TGTGCCAGACGGCCCGGGACAGGGGATAACTATGGCTACACCTTC
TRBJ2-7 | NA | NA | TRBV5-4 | CASSSGTLSLEQYF | TGTGCCAGCAGCTCCGGGACCCTCTCCCTCGAGCAGTACTTC
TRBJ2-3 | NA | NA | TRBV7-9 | CASGVGRASTDTQYF | TGTGCCAGCGGTGTGGGGCGGGCTAGCACAGATACGCAGTATTTT
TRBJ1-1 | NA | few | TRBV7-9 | CASFSQATEAFF | TGTGCCAGCTTCTCACAGGCCACTGAAGCTTTCTTT
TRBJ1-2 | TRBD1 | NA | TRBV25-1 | CASIRAGGYGYTF | TGTGCCAGCATAAGGGCAGGGGGCTATGGCTACACCTTC
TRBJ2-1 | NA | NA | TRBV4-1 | CASSQVLSSSYNEQFF | TGCGCCAGCAGCCAAGTTCTATCTAGCTCCTACAATGAGCAGTTCTTC
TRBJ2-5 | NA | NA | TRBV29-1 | CSVDRIQETQYF | TGCAGCGTTGACAGGATTCAAGAGACCCAGTACTTC
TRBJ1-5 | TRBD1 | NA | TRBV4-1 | CASSQGGQGSQPQHF | TGCGCCAGCAGCCAAGGAGGACAGGGCAGTCAGCCCCAGCATTTT
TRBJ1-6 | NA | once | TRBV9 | CASSPGGDNSPLHF | TGTGCCAGCAGCCCCGGGGGGGATAATTCACCCCTCCACTTT
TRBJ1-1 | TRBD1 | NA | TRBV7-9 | CASSLNQQGTEAFF | TGTGCCAGCAGCCTGAATCAACAGGGGACTGAAGCTTTCTTT
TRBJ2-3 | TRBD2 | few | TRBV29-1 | CSVDSGGTDTQYF | TGCAGCGTTGATAGCGGGGGGACAGATACGCAGTATTTT
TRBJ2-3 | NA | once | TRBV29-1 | CSVAFTSITDTQYF | TGCAGCGTTGCCTTTACTTCTATCACAGATACGCAGTATTTT
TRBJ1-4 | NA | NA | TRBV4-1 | CASSLRQETDEKLFF | TGCGCCAGCAGCCTCCGACAGGAGACGGATGAAAAACTGTTTTTT
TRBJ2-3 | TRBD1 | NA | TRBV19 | CASRRQGTTDTQYF | TGTGCCAGTAGGAGACAGGGGACCACAGATACGCAGTATTTT
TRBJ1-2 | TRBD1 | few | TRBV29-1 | CSATGSRINYGYTF | TGCAGCGCGACAGGGAGTCGAATAAACTATGGCTACACCTTC
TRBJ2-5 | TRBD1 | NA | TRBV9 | CASSVGTGGQETQYF | TGTGCCAGCAGCGTAGGGACAGGGGGCCAAGAGACCCAGTACTTC
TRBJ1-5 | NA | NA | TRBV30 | CAWSAQDNQPQHF | TGTGCCTGGAGTGCTCAGGATAATCAGCCCCAGCATTTT
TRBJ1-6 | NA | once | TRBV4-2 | CASSQGATAYNSPLHF | TGTGCCAGCAGCCAAGGGGCGACAGCCTATAATTCACCCCTCCACTTT
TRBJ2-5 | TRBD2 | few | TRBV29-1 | CSVVGLAGVETQYF | TGCAGCGTCGTGGGACTAGCGGGGGTAGAGACCCAGTACTTC
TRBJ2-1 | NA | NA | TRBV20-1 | CSATRANEQFF | TGCAGTGCTACCAGGGCCAATGAGCAGTTCTTC
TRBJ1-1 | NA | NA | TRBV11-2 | CASSPLTVVEAFF | TGTGCCAGCAGCCCGTTGACAGTAGTTGAAGCTTTCTTT